The 10 T cell receptor beta chains below were found in one sample sequenced in a study of blood T cell repertoires in COVID-19. The assay was immunoSEQ multiplex PCR, and TCRdb's table has in-frame clones only and misses some. The table has some 330,000 clones, more than 70% seen once. The sample taken for sequencing was PBMCs or T cells enriched from blood (not recorded which). The receptors originated from a man aged 40-49 years in a cohort exposed to, infected with or recovered from COVID-19 (not recorded which).

This rearrangement joins TRBV5-1 to TRBJ1-2; perhaps TRBD1 as D (5 bases). The CDR3 sequence is 13 residues long. Trimming stripped 2 bases from V and 6 bases from J, with 11 bases between. The germline gives CDR1 SGHRS, CDR2 YFSETQ. CDR3 sequence: CASSLQAGHGYTF. The DNA of the CDR3 is TGCGCCAGCAGCTTACAAGCAGGGCATGGCTACACCTTC.

The chain couples TRBV5-1 to TRBJ2-3, with D possibly TRBD1 on 6 matching bases. Between the trimmed V and J ends, which lost 0 bases and 3 bases, there was a span of 11 bases. The CDR3 contains 15 residues. Per germline, CDR1 SGHRS and CDR2 YFSETQ. In DNA, the CDR3 is TGCGCCAGCAGCTTGGTAGGACAGACAACAGATACGCAGTATTTT. Protein: CASSLVGQTTDTQYF.

V is TRBV19 and J is TRBJ2-2; D is perhaps TRBD2 (5 bases). The CDR3 runs to 14 residues. The V gene lost 3 bases and the J gene lost 7 bases, with 12 bases spanning the gap. Germline assignment: CDR1 LNHDA and CDR2 SQIVND (reference sequence). In DNA form, the CDR3 reads TGTGCCAGTAGTATGCTGGAGGTCCGCGGGGAGCTGTTTTTT. Translated: CASSMLEVRGELFF. Combining the CDR3 with reference TRBV19 and TRBJ2-2 gives the whole variable domain DGGITQSPKYLFRKEGQNVTLSCEQNLNHDAMYWYRQDPGQGLRLIYYSQIVNDFQKGDIAEGYSVSREKKESFPLTVTSAQKNPTAFYLCASSMLEVRGELFFGEGSRLTVL.

The rearrangement uses TRBV30 and TRBJ2-1; D ambiguous. Per the germline V gene, CDR1 is GTSNPN and CDR2 is SVGIG (reference sequence). V shed 6 bases and J shed 2 bases, with 14 bases lying between them. There are 14 residues in the CDR3. DNA of the CDR3: TGTGCCTGTATTGAAGTTTCGGCCTACAATGAGCAGTTCTTC. Encoded protein: CACIEVSAYNEQFF.

This clone occurred once. The CDR3 sequence: CASSLTTGGQDEQFF. CDR3 bases: TGTGCCAGCAGCTTGACAACGGGAGGGCAGGATGAGCAGTTCTTC. The rearrangement uses TRBV11-1 and TRBJ2-1; 8 positions agree with TRBD2. The V segment lost 3 bases and the J segment 8 bases; nucleotides outside the gene matches: 9. Germline V gene sequence: CDR1 SGHAT, CDR2 FQDESV (reference sequence). This CDR3 contains 15 residues.

This chain connects TRBV19 to TRBJ2-1; 8 positions agree with TRBD2. The germline gives CDR1 LNHDA, CDR2 SQIVND (reference sequence). The CDR3 length is 14 residues. Trimming at V came to 6 bases and at J to 5 bases, leaving 6 bases not matched to a gene. The CDR3: CASRAGDWNNEQFF. Written as DNA, the CDR3 is TGTGCCAGTAGAGCGGGAGATTGGAACAATGAGCAGTTCTTC.

This rearrangement joins TRBV5-1 to TRBJ2-2, with D perhaps TRBD1 (6 bases). This CDR3 spans 18 amino acids. CDR1 and CDR2 from the germline V gene are SGHRS and YFSETQ. Trimming removed 2 bases from V and 5 bases from J, with 22 bases in between. The CDR3 loop is CASSFVLGQHVGTGELFF. The CDR3 DNA follows: TGCGCCAGCAGCTTCGTTCTCGGACAGCACGTAGGTACCGGGGAGCTGTTTTTT.

The J gene is TRBJ2-5, the V gene TRBV29-1, with 10 bases that match TRBD2. This CDR3 has 13 residues. CDR1 and CDR2 (germline): SQVTM, ANQGSEA. J gave up 4 bases and V 6 bases, and 5 bases lay outside the gene matches. The CDR3 DNA is TGCAGCGTGAGCGGGAGGGGGGGAGAGACCCAGTACTTC. Translation: CSVSGRGGETQYF.

This clone was observed once. The rearrangement links TRBV28 to TRBJ2-2, with 8 bases aligning to TRBD1. Germline V lookup: CDR1 MDHEN, CDR2 SYDVKM. The length of the CDR3 is 16 residues. The junction had 10 bases not matched to a gene; V was cut back by 10 bases and J by 0 bases. The CDR3 region is CAINRGDVANTGELFF. The CDR3 DNA follows: TGTGCCATAAACAGGGGGGACGTCGCGAACACCGGGGAGCTGTTTTTT.

The V gene is TRBV18, the J gene TRBJ2-5; D is unclear. V lost 1 base, J lost 4 bases, and 10 bases lay in between. The CDR3 is 14 amino acids. CDR1 and CDR2 from the germline V gene are KGHSH and LQKENI. The CDR3: CASSPRQASETQYF. The DNA of the CDR3 is TGTGCCAGCTCACCACGGCAGGCTTCAGAGACCCAGTACTTC.